One and the same sample provided the 8 T cell receptor beta chains below, sequenced in a study of T-cell memory formation after mild COVID-19. TCRdb re-derived calls from the 5' RACE reads in MiXCR, one entry per CDR3 protein. This sample has 150,000 to 200,000 distinct CDR3 sequences, with about 14% found just once. The sequencing sample was made of PBMCs or a T cell subset sorted from them (not recorded which). All receptors derive from an adult woman who had mild COVID-19 (a few samples of this study predate the infection). Cell type and time point are not known.

V usage is TRBV4-1 and J usage is TRBJ2-7; 10 bases agree with TRBD1. From germline, CDR1 is MGHRA and CDR2 YSYEKL. This CDR3 is 15 amino acids long. Trimming took 4 bases from V and 1 from J; bases not matched to a gene: 4. CDR3 residues: CASSLGGQGSYEQYF. The CDR3 nucleotides read TGCGCCAGCAGCCTGGGGGGACAGGGGTCCTACGAGCAGTACTTC.

This clonotype occurred a few times. The chain employs TRBV7-6 and TRBJ2-3, with a possible D match to TRBD1 (6 bases). The CDR3 totals 13 residues. CDR1 and CDR2 (germline): SGHVS, FNYEAQ. The germline V and J ends were trimmed by 1 base and 11 bases, with 13 bases remaining between them. The chain's CDR3 is CASSLVWDNKQYF. Written as DNA, the CDR3 is TGTGCCAGCAGCTTAGTATGGGACAATAAGCAGTATTTT.

This clonotype was detected only a few times. The chain joins TRBV18 to TRBJ2-7; 8 bases line up with TRBD1. The germline V gene encodes CDR1 KGHSH and CDR2 LQKENI. The CDR3 consists of 16 residues. Trimming took 3 bases from V and 3 from J; bases not matched to a gene: 10. CDR3 coding DNA: TGTGCCAGCTCACCTACTGCAGGGGGCCTTAACTACGAGCAGTACTTC. Translated, it gives CASSPTAGGLNYEQYF. Based on the CDR3 plus reference TRBV18 and TRBJ2-7, the full variable domain is NAGVMQNPRHLVRRRGQEARLRCSPMKGHSHVYWYRQLPEEGLKFMVYLQKENIIDESGMPKERFSAEFPKEGPSILRIQQVVRGDSAAYFCASSPTAGGLNYEQYFGPGTRLTVT.

This clonotype was seen more than once but under ten times. The rearrangement uses TRBV27 and TRBJ1-1, with 7 bases matching TRBD1. With V trimmed by 5 bases and J by 5 bases, 5 bases remained unmatched. The germline V gene encodes CDR1 MNHEY and CDR2 SMNVEV (reference sequence). The length of the CDR3 is 13 residues. The CDR3 DNA reads TGTGCCAGCAGTATAACAGGGGTAACTGAAGCTTTCTTT. Protein: CASSITGVTEAFF.

This clonotype was seen a few times. This chain joins TRBV9 and TRBJ2-7; D remains unclear. Trimming stripped 1 base from V and 6 bases from J, with 11 bases between. Germline CDR1 SGDLS, CDR2 YYNGEE. The length of the CDR3 is 13 residues. CDR3 nucleotides: TGTGCCAGCAGCGTATCCAGCCTCGGCGAGCAGTACTTC. This sequence encodes CASSVSSLGEQYF.

The chain carries TRBV24-1 and TRBJ1-5; D uncertain. Trimming took off 3 bases at V and 6 bases at J, with 5 bases between the two ends. Germline V gene lookup returns CDR1 KGHDR and CDR2 SFDVKD. CDR3 length: 12 amino acids. CDR3 protein: CATSDNGQPQHF. The CDR3 DNA is TGTGCCACCAGTGATAACGGTCAGCCCCAGCATTTT.

This clonotype was counted between two and nine times. The chain's CDR3 is CASSALRPGPPTSEAFF. The CDR3 DNA follows: TGTGCCAGCAGCGCATTAAGACCGGGACCACCGACCTCTGAAGCTTTCTTT. This chain connects TRBV9 to TRBJ1-1, with D perhaps matching TRBD1 (5 bases). The CDR3 runs 17 residues. Germline-derived CDR1 and CDR2 are SGDLS and YYNGEE. V was pared by 3 bases and J by 6 bases, with 24 bases between.

There are a few counts of this clonotype. The V call is TRBV6-2 or TRBV6-3, the J call TRBJ2-1; 7 bases agree with TRBD1. There are 15 residues in the CDR3. V shed 0 bases and J 6 bases; nucleotides not matched to a gene: 5. The germline V gene has CDR1 MNHEY and CDR2 SVGEGT. CDR3 nucleotide sequence: TGTGCCAGCAGTTACTCGGATGCAGGGGGCAATGAGCAGTTCTTC. This codes for CASSYSDAGGNEQFF.